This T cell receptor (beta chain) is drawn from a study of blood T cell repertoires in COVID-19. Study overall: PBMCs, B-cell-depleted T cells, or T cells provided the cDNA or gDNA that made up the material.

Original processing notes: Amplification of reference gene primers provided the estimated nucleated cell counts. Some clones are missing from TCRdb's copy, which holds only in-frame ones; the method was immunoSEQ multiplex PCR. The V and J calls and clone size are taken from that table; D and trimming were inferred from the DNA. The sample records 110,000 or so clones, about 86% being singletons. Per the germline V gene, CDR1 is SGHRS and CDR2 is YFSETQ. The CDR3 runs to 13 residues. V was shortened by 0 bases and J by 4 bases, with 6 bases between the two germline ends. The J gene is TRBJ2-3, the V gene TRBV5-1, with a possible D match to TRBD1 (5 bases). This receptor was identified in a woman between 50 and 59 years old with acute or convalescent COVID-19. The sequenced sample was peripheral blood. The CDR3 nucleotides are TGCGCCAGCAGCTTGGGGGGCGCAGATACGCAGTATTTT. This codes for CASSLGGADTQYF. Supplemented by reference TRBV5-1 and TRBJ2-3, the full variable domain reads KAGVTQTPRYLIKTRGQQVTLSCSPISGHRSVSWYQQTPGQGLQFLFEYFSETQRNKGNFPGRFSGRQFSNSRSEMNVSTLELGDSALYLCASSLGGADTQYFGPGTRLTVL.